The 28 T cell receptor beta chains given below trace back to one sample, sequenced in a study of cytomegalovirus exposure and HLA in healthy donors. Both 60 Vbeta primers and 13 Jbeta primers went into the PCR. Libraries were prepared by immunoSEQ multiplex PCR; TCRdb keeps only in-frame clonotypes and omits some of them. The repertoire table contains roughly 77,000 clones. Material for sequencing was PBMCs. The receptors derive from a young man in good health and CMV-seronegative.

The rearrangement links TRBV20-1 to TRBJ2-5; D is uncertain. Per the germline V gene, CDR1 is DFQATT and CDR2 is SNEGSKA (reference sequence). This CDR3 contains 10 residues. With 6 bases removed from V and 3 bases from J, the gap between germline ends came to 5 bases. CDR3 DNA sequence: TGCAGTGCCAGTGAAGAGACCCAGTACTTC. This sequence encodes CSASEETQYF.

The chain recombines TRBV5-1 with TRBJ1-1; the D is unclear. Germline CDR1 SGHRS, CDR2 YFSETQ. Trimming cost V 0 bases and J 1 base, with 10 bases left between them. There are 15 residues in the CDR3. CDR3 in amino acids: CASSLVLAGNTEAFF. CDR3 DNA sequence: TGCGCCAGCAGCTTGGTTCTTGCCGGGAACACTGAAGCTTTCTTT.

The rearrangement links TRBV30 to TRBJ2-7; D gene unclear. Germline V CDR1 and CDR2: GTSNPN, SVGIG (reference sequence). Deletions cut 0 bases from V and 3 bases from J, with 6 bases between. This CDR3 comprises 12 residues. The CDR3 DNA reads TGTGCCTGGAGTGTACAGAACTACGAGCAGTACTTC. Amino acids: CAWSVQNYEQYF.

The chain recombines TRBV5-1 with TRBJ1-1, with D maybe TRBD1 (6 bases). The germline V and J ends were trimmed by 7 bases and 5 bases, with 15 bases remaining between them. The CDR3 runs 13 residues. The germline V gene encodes CDR1 SGHRS and CDR2 YFSETQ. The CDR3 nucleotides are TGCGCCAGCGGACCCCAGGGGCGAACTGAAGCTTTCTTT. Its translation: CASGPQGRTEAFF.

This chain joins TRBV5-5 and TRBJ1-3; a possible D gene is TRBD1 (5 bases). The CDR3 runs 13 residues. V lost 7 bases and J lost 4, with 12 bases in between. The V gene's germline CDR1 is SGHKS and CDR2 YYEKEE (reference sequence). This CDR3 is CASGGSSGNTIYF. The CDR3 nucleotides are TGTGCCAGCGGGGGGAGCTCCGGAAACACCATATATTTT.

This chain's CDR3 is CAISDLGGGAEAFF. For the CDR3, the DNA is TGTGCCATCAGTGATTTGGGGGGAGGGGCTGAAGCTTTCTTT. The chain is built from TRBV10-3 and TRBJ1-1; possible D gene TRBD1, 5 bases. This CDR3 is 14 amino acids long. Trimming took 3 bases from V and 6 from J, leaving 14 bases between them. Germline CDR1 and CDR2: ENHRY and SYGVKD.

CDR3 sequence (DNA): TGTGCCAGCGGGGGGGGCGAGCAGTACTTC. Protein product: CASGGGEQYF. This sequence joins TRBV2 and TRBJ2-7; 7 bases fit TRBD2. V shed 8 bases and J 6 bases; nucleotides not matched to a gene: 1. The CDR3 sequence is 10 residues long. Germline CDR1 is SNHLY and CDR2 is FYNNEI. Filled out from reference TRBV2 and TRBJ2-7, the complete variable domain reads EPEVTQTPSHQVTQMGQEVILRCVPISNHLYFYWYRQILGQKVEFLVSFYNNEISEKSEIFDDQFSVERPDGSNFTLKIRSTKLEDSAMYFCASGGGEQYFGPGTRLTVT.

V gene TRBV5-1 combines with J gene TRBJ2-7, with 7 bases that match TRBD2. J was trimmed by 7 bases and V by 3 bases; bases with no gene match: 19. The germline V gene has CDR1 SGHRS and CDR2 YFSETQ. This CDR3 has 17 amino acids. CDR3 in amino acids: CASSSGSRSGISGEQYF. Here the CDR3 DNA reads TGCGCCAGCAGCTCCGGGTCTCGGAGCGGGATATCGGGGGAGCAGTACTTC.

The V and J genes are TRBV2 and TRBJ2-2, with a tentative D call TRBD1 (6 bases). V lost 6 bases and J 7 bases, leaving 12 bases between the germline ends. The CDR3 is 13 amino acids. Germline CDR1 SNHLY, CDR2 FYNNEI. The DNA for the CDR3 is TGTGCCAGCAGCCCACAGGGTCACGGGGAGCTGTTTTTT. Amino acid sequence: CASSPQGHGELFF.

This sequence joins TRBV6-4 and TRBJ2-1; 7 bases are a match to TRBD2. V trimming: 0 bases; J trimming: 4 bases; junction bases outside the gene matches: 12. This CDR3 comprises 18 residues. CDR1 and CDR2 (germline): MRHNA, SNTAGT. DNA for the CDR3: TGTGCCAGCAGTGACTCGTTTTCGGGGCTAGCGGATTACAATGAGCAGTTCTTC. Translated: CASSDSFSGLADYNEQFF.

CDR3 protein: CASSIPPGGATDTQYF. The CDR3 nucleotides are TGTGCCAGTAGTATTCCCCCTGGCGGGGCCACAGATACGCAGTATTTT. The chain combines TRBV19 with TRBJ2-3; TRBD2 might be the D (6 bases). This CDR3 has 16 amino acids. Germline loops: CDR1 LNHDA, CDR2 SQIVND (reference sequence). Trimming took 3 bases from V and 2 from J, leaving 15 bases between them.

The rearrangement uses TRBV5-1 and TRBJ2-3; 7 positions agree with TRBD1. Germline V gene data show CDR1 as SGHRS and CDR2 as YFSETQ. The CDR3 consists of 15 residues. Trimming took 2 bases from V and 2 from J; bases not matched to a gene: 5. DNA of the CDR3: TGCGCCAGCAGCTTTTTACAGGGGTCCACAGATACGCAGTATTTT. Translating gives CASSFLQGSTDTQYF.

This chain uses TRBV27 with TRBJ2-1; TRBD1 might be the D (5 bases). The CDR3 covers 15 residues. V was trimmed by 6 bases and J by 0 bases, leaving 12 bases between them. Germline CDR1 and CDR2: MNHEY and SMNVEV (reference sequence). This CDR3 reads CASSLQARSYNEQFF. The CDR3 nucleotides read TGTGCCAGCAGCCTACAGGCACGCTCCTACAATGAGCAGTTCTTC.

V and J are TRBV15 and TRBJ1-2; D gene unclear. Trimming took off 3 bases at V and 4 bases at J, with 21 bases between the two ends. The V gene's germline CDR1 is LNHNV and CDR2 YYDKDF (reference sequence). The CDR3 has 17 residues. DNA of the CDR3: TGTGCCACCAGCAGTCCATCCGGGTGGGAGGAATTCTATGGCTACACCTTC. Translated, it gives CATSSPSGWEEFYGYTF.

This chain joins TRBV27 and TRBJ1-2; D is possibly TRBD1 (6 bases). This CDR3 spans 14 amino acids. Germline CDR1 and CDR2: MNHEY and SMNVEV (reference sequence). V was cut by 6 bases and J by 8 bases, with 19 bases left in between. CDR3 nucleotide sequence: TGTGCCAGCAGGTTAAGCAGGACAGCGGAGGGCTACACCTTC. This codes for CASRLSRTAEGYTF.

The chain carries TRBV7-9 and TRBJ1-2; 10 bases match TRBD1. The germline V gene encodes CDR1 SEHNR and CDR2 FQNEAQ (reference sequence). After removal of 4 bases from V and 7 bases from J, the junction contained 9 bases not matched to a gene. The CDR3 is 15 amino acids. The CDR3 spells CASSSPGTGEGGYTF. The DNA for the CDR3 is TGTGCCAGCAGCTCGCCGGGGACAGGGGAAGGTGGCTACACCTTC.

The chain is built from TRBV7-2 and TRBJ2-7; weak D call: TRBD2 (6 bases). Germline CDR1 and CDR2: SGHTA and FQGNSA. Trimming removed 0 bases from V and 5 bases from J, with 8 bases in between. The CDR3 covers 13 residues. The CDR3, as DNA: TGTGCCAGCAGCTTAGCGGGGGGTAACGAGCAGTACTTC. Residues: CASSLAGGNEQYF.

CDR3 sequence reads: CASSLGQRGIDTQYF. CDR3 sequence (DNA): TGCGCCAGCAGCTTGGGACAGCGGGGCATAGATACGCAGTATTTT. The chain is built from TRBV5-1 and TRBJ2-3; 7 nucleotides line up with TRBD2. CDR1 and CDR2 from the germline V gene are SGHRS and YFSETQ. The CDR3 is made up of 15 amino acids. V was clipped by 0 bases and J by 5 bases; unmatched bases: 6.

This chain uses TRBV13 with TRBJ1-1; 8 bases line up with TRBD1. J gave up 7 bases and V 7 bases, and 8 bases lay outside the gene matches. Germline lookup yields CDR1 PRHDT and CDR2 FYEKMQ (reference sequence). This CDR3 is built from 13 residues. DNA for the CDR3: TGTGCCAGCACCCAACAGGGGGTAGGTGAAGCTTTCTTT. It is translated as CASTQQGVGEAFF.

This chain joins TRBV5-1 and TRBJ2-5; the match to TRBD1 covers 7 bases. CDR3 size: 14 residues. The V gene end was trimmed by 4 bases and the J gene end by 1 base; junction bases not matched to a gene: 4. Germline CDR1 is SGHRS and CDR2 is YFSETQ. In DNA, the CDR3 is TGCGCCAGCAGCGCCGGGACAGCCCAAGAGACCCAGTACTTC. Encoded protein: CASSAGTAQETQYF.

DNA for the CDR3: TGTGCCAGCAGTGAGCCGGGACAGGGGGGGCTGCATGGCTACACCTTC. Translation: CASSEPGQGGLHGYTF. The J gene is TRBJ1-2, the V gene TRBV2; TRBD1 matches at 11 bases. Per germline, CDR1 SNHLY and CDR2 FYNNEI. CDR3 length: 16 residues. V dropped 3 bases and J dropped 6; count of bases not matched to a gene: 9.

V usage is TRBV5-6 and J usage is TRBJ1-1, with 7 bases that match TRBD1. Losses at the gene ends were 5 bases for V and 4 bases for J; bases not matched to a gene: 14. Germline values: CDR1 SGHDT, CDR2 YYEEEE. The CDR3 has 16 residues. This chain's CDR3 is CASRVGGGAWVTEAFF. CDR3 coding DNA: TGTGCCAGCAGGGTCGGAGGGGGCGCCTGGGTCACTGAAGCTTTCTTT.

The V gene is TRBV18, the J gene TRBJ1-2; the match to TRBD1 covers 7 bases. The CDR3 totals 15 residues. J was trimmed by 3 bases and V by 0 bases; bases with no gene match: 4. Germline CDR1 and CDR2: KGHSH and LQKENI. The CDR3 spells CASSPPGTDDYGYTF. CDR3 sequence (DNA): TGTGCCAGCTCACCACCCGGGACAGACGACTATGGCTACACCTTC. The variable domain in full, with the rest retrieved from reference TRBV18 and TRBJ1-2, is NAGVMQNPRHLVRRRGQEARLRCSPMKGHSHVYWYRQLPEEGLKFMVYLQKENIIDESGMPKERFSAEFPKEGPSILRIQQVVRGDSAAYFCASSPPGTDDYGYTFGSGTRLTVV.

J is TRBJ1-4 and V is TRBV15; D is perhaps TRBD1 (5 bases). The V end was cut by 0 bases, the J end by 6 bases, with 11 bases between. The germline gives CDR1 LNHNV, CDR2 YYDKDF (reference sequence). The CDR3 is 15 amino acids. As DNA, the CDR3 is TGTGCCACCAGCAGAGATACAGGTTGGGATGAAAAACTGTTTTTT. This codes for CATSRDTGWDEKLFF. Full variable domain (outside the CDR3, taken from reference TRBV15 and TRBJ1-4): DAMVIQNPRYQVTQFGKPVTLSCSQTLNHNVMYWYQQKSSQAPKLLFHYYDKDFNNEADTPDNFQSRRPNTSFCFLDIRSPGLGDTAMYLCATSRDTGWDEKLFFGSGTQLSVL.

The chain has TRBV5-1 and TRBJ2-7, with 10 bases fitting TRBD1. The CDR3 spans 14 residues. Germline V CDR1 and CDR2: SGHRS, YFSETQ. V lost 2 bases, J lost 6 bases, and 5 bases stayed unmatched. DNA of the CDR3: TGCGCCAGCAGCTTTTCCGGGACAGGGGCCGAGCAGTACTTC. Amino acids: CASSFSGTGAEQYF.

The chain joins TRBV9 to TRBJ2-7; TRBD2 agrees at 8 bases. Germline assignment: CDR1 SGDLS and CDR2 YYNGEE. V shed 0 bases and J 6 bases; nucleotides not matched to a gene: 11. The CDR3 covers 16 residues. CDR3 sequence: CASSVGLAPAGGEQYF. The DNA for the CDR3 is TGTGCCAGCAGCGTAGGACTAGCGCCCGCCGGAGGCGAGCAGTACTTC.

This sequence joins TRBV5-1 and TRBJ2-4; maybe TRBD1 (6 bases). Germline values: CDR1 SGHRS, CDR2 YFSETQ. With 4 bases removed from V and 0 bases from J, the gap between germline ends came to 20 bases. The CDR3 contains 18 residues. The CDR3 DNA reads TGCGCCAGCAGCCGGTCGGACAGCCCACTTTTAGCCAAAAACATTCAGTACTTC. Amino acids: CASSRSDSPLLAKNIQYF.

The chain couples TRBV5-4 to TRBJ2-7, with 10 bases lining up with TRBD1. The junction had 2 bases not matched to a gene; V was cut back by 3 bases and J by 5 bases. Germline V gives CDR1 SGHNT, CDR2 YYREEE (reference sequence). The length of the CDR3 is 13 residues. CDR3 region: CASSWDRGDEQYF. The CDR3, as DNA: TGTGCCAGCAGCTGGGACAGGGGTGACGAGCAGTACTTC.